This TCR beta chain derives from a study of early T cells in non-severe SARS-CoV-2 infection. Germline V lookup: CDR1 DFQATT, CDR2 SNEGSKA (reference sequence). Trimming cost V 6 bases and J 0 bases, with 9 bases left between them. This CDR3 is 12 amino acids long. Individual cDNA molecules were tagged with unique molecular identifiers. TCRdb independently ran MiXCR on the 5' RACE reads; one entry per CDR3 protein. The repertoire includes some 82,000 distinct CDR3 sequences, roughly 12% of them detected once, and around 2.4% sits in the top ten. The receptor comes from an adult who was a healthcare worker with PCR-confirmed SARS-CoV-2 infection or an uninfected control (not recorded which). This chain links TRBV20-1 with TRBJ2-7; D is undetermined. Sequencing was carried out using whole blood. CDR3 residues: CSALGFSYEQYF. The CDR3 bases are TGCAGTGCCCTAGGGTTCTCCTACGAGCAGTACTTC.